These 7 T cell receptor beta chains were sequenced from one sample in a study of blood T cell repertoires in COVID-19. Method: immunoSEQ multiplex PCR; TCRdb's copy keeps in-frame clones and lacks some. The top ten hold about 2% of the sample, which has 200,000 to 300,000 clones, about 83% seen once. Sequencing was done on a sample of peripheral blood. The receptors here all came from a man aged 25 to 40 who had recovered from COVID-19.

The V call is TRBV4-1, the J call TRBJ1-5, with 8 bases lining up with TRBD1. V was clipped by 3 bases and J by 5 bases; unmatched bases: 0. This CDR3 region has 13 residues. Germline V CDR1 and CDR2: MGHRA, YSYEKL. CDR3 residues: CASSQGQDQPQHF. CDR3 coding DNA: TGCGCCAGCAGCCAGGGACAGGATCAGCCCCAGCATTTT.

The chain joins TRBV7-8 to TRBJ2-5; TRBD1 might be the D (5 bases). Germline V lookup: CDR1 SGHVS, CDR2 FQNEAQ. The CDR3 is made up of 13 amino acids. V was trimmed by 1 base and J by 4 bases, leaving 7 bases between them. CDR3 amino acids: CASSLDGAETQYF. Here the CDR3 DNA reads TGTGCCAGCAGCTTAGATGGGGCAGAGACCCAGTACTTC.

This clone was picked up one time. This chain connects TRBV3-1 (or the pseudogene TRBV3-2) to TRBJ2-1, with TRBD2 matching over 16 bases. The CDR3 sequence is 17 residues long. The V segment lost 0 bases and the J segment 10 bases; nucleotides outside the gene matches: 6. In germline, CDR1 is LGHDT, CDR2 YNNKEL (reference sequence). The CDR3 DNA sequence: TGTGCCAGCAGCCAAGAGGGGACTAGCGGGGGGGCCGGAGAGCAGTTCTTC. Encoded protein: CASSQEGTSGGAGEQFF.

This clone was observed a single time. The V gene is TRBV28, the J gene TRBJ1-1; D not resolved. The V gene lost 5 bases and the J gene lost 4 bases, with 5 bases spanning the gap. In germline, CDR1 is MDHEN, CDR2 SYDVKM. CDR3 length equals 11 residues. The CDR3 DNA follows: TGTGCCAGCAGTAGGAGCACTGAAGCTTTCTTT. Protein: CASSRSTEAFF.

The chain carries TRBV3-1 (or the pseudogene TRBV3-2) and TRBJ2-3, with 13 bases matching TRBD2. V dropped 4 bases and J dropped 2; count of bases not matched to a gene: 9. CDR3 length: 18 amino acids. CDR1 is LGHDT and CDR2 is YNNKEL in the germline V gene (reference sequence). Here the CDR3 reads CASSRESLAGGYTDTQYF. DNA for the CDR3: TGTGCCAGCAGCCGCGAATCACTAGCGGGGGGGTACACAGATACGCAGTATTTT.

This clone appeared a few times. The junction differs from germline at one of its ends, possibly a read error. The chain employs TRBV5-4 and TRBJ1-1, with D unresolved. The V gene's germline CDR1 is SGHNT and CDR2 YYREEE (reference sequence). CDR3 size: 12 residues. CDR3 sequence reads: CASSLAARPLAF. In nucleotides, the CDR3 is TGTGCCAGCAGCTTGGCGGCGAGGCCTCTCGCGTTT.

A few counts support this clone. The chain has TRBV19 and TRBJ1-6; 8 positions match TRBD1. V trimming: 10 bases; J trimming: 0 bases; junction bases outside the gene matches: 11. Germline V gene sequence: CDR1 LNHDA, CDR2 SQIVND (reference sequence). The CDR3 sequence is 17 residues long. The CDR3 DNA reads TGTGCCACCCGGGACAGGAGTCTTAGCTCCTATAATTCACCCCTCCACTTT. Translated: CATRDRSLSSYNSPLHF.